The source of this T cell receptor beta chain is a study of cytomegalovirus exposure and HLA in healthy donors (dated by TCRdb to the late 2010s). About the full investigation: An earlier analysis of several hundred of the donors reported around 280 Gb of sequence data and 117 million unique TCR beta sequences obtained from about 170 million T cells. An early release covering 550 to 700 HLA-typed donors comprised about 300 gigabases of sequencing data and approximately 80 million unique TCR sequences. Of the roughly 410 genotyped donors, 65% to 90% were placed in the genetic ancestry cluster associated with self-reported Caucasian donors. The study aimed to test whether signatures of past pathogen exposure could be identified by cataloging public T cell receptors. The T cell repertoires of 666 subjects were profiled by immunosequencing and related to cytomegalovirus serostatus. In addition to the first cohort of 666 subjects, a separate validation cohort of 120 different subjects was used. High-throughput TCR immunosequencing, statistical association of individual TCRs with disease status, and machine learning were combined to predict cytomegalovirus infection status. In a later analysis, previously published TCR beta repertoires from about 670 donors were re-analyzed and high-resolution HLA genotyping was added so that TCR occurrence patterns could be studied. Rather than drawing on any new phenotypic data, the later analysis identified candidate immune exposures from TCR beta sequences and the way those sequences occurred across donors. In an earlier analysis of roughly 600 of the donors, high-throughput TCR beta sequencing was used to judge whether each TCR beta V gene segment behaved as functional or pseudogenic. Donor age, sex, ethnicity and CMV serostatus were collected together with the repertoire data. In a later genetic analysis, genome-wide SNP genotypes for 398 of the 666 donors were used, and that subset was treated as a discovery cohort. All discovery cohort repertoires had been generated using a single sequencing platform. HLA typing included class I and class II loci at four-digit resolution. Typing coverage differed by locus: A, B, C, DRB1 and DQB1 were typed in about 629-640 donors, DQA1 in 500 to 550, DPA1 in approximately 610, and DPB1 in about 450. About 5 DR-DQ haplotypes were handled as single units for association and clustering, since linkage in the cohort was strong. Across 398 genotyped donors of the cohort, an average of approximately 200,000 unique TCR beta nucleotide sequences per donor were sequenced, and approximately 17% of those sequences were non-productive.

V is shortened by 4 bases, J by 1 base, and the region joining them spans 11 bases. Its CDR3 holds 14 amino acids, cysteine through phenylalanine. The retained sequence is limited to the CDR3, 42 bases, with the frame set at the first base. In the germline V gene (reference sequence), CDR1 corresponds to MNHEY and CDR2 to SMNVEV. Libraries were constructed by the immunoSEQ multiplex PCR assay. The multiplex PCR relied on a mix of 60 forward primers for TCR Vbeta segments and 13 reverse primers for TCR Jbeta segments. The CDR3 region of rearranged TCR beta genes was amplified from genomic DNA with a multiplex PCR assay. The Illumina HiSeq System was used to sequence the amplified TCR beta libraries as 87-base-pair reads. Turning to the authors' computational methods: A later analysis tallied 70 million to 100 million unique TCR beta chains across the 700 or so repertoires, and approximately 9.9 million of those chains were shared by two or more donors. Raw reads were error-corrected and collapsed into unique sequences with a nearest-neighbor algorithm that merged closely related sequences to remove PCR and sequencing errors. V, D and J gene segments were assigned by aligning CDR3 sequences to IMGT reference sequences. For a sequence to be retained, at least a six-nucleotide match to both a V gene segment and a J gene segment was required. Rearrangements were classified as productive when the CDR3 lacked stop codons and remained in frame with V and J, and all other rearrangements were classified as non-productive. Following IMGT convention, CDR3 was defined as the stretch from the second conserved V-encoded cysteine up to the conserved J-encoded phenylalanine. Sequences without an unambiguous match to a single V gene segment were excluded from the earlier analysis of about 630 of the donors. An earlier analysis of several hundred of the donors classified V segments as functional when productive rearrangements were above 56.7% and as segregating when the standard deviation between donors was above 5%. To diagnose cytomegalovirus status from the catalog of TCR beta chain sequences, a statistical classification framework was built. In a later analysis, V and J genes were assigned by comparing TCR nucleotide sequences against IMGT/GENE-DB human TR gene sequences. A later analysis assigned CDR3 sequences and most-parsimonious VDJ recombination scenarios with the TCRdist pipeline. A later analysis defined each TCR beta chain by its CDR3 amino acid sequence plus V-gene family, and excluded reads lacking a unique V-gene family. As a way to deal with suspected cross-contamination and a sequencing artifact, a later analysis dropped 450 to 600 nucleotide sequences that were highly shared and had low generation probability. In a later analysis, a clonal expansion index for each public chain was calculated from normalized within-repertoire ranks of inferred template counts. Generation probabilities in a later analysis came from a VDJ recombination model fitted to out-of-frame rearrangements, and those results were checked against IGoR. A later analysis scored TCR-TCR, TCR-HLA and TCR-CMV co-occurrence with hypergeometric tests, applying a repertoire-size bias correction to TCR pairs. A later analysis estimated false discovery rates by permuting HLA or CMV assignments 20 times. In a later analysis, co-occurring TCRs were grouped using DBSCAN, and TCRdist sequence similarity was added for clustering within HLA-allele-positive subsets. Repertoires with fewer than 30,000 or more than 120,000 public chains were left out of co-occurrence clustering, as were a handful of repertoires with anomalous nucleotide sharing. This immuneACCESS table, as held by TCRdb, lists in-frame sequences with V and J called but not all clones. Of the missing ones, under half trace to an unresolved V gene in checked studies; the others have no known cause. From that table come the V and J calls and clone size; the DNA was used to work out D and trimming. The sample table records approximately 100,000 clones; approximately 79% of these occur just once. Around 3% of the sample rests with the top ten.

General study outcomes and caveats: Specific HLA alleles were associated with 18,000 or so TCR beta sequences at a false discovery rate of 0.05 in a later analysis. HLA typing was unavailable for some donors at each locus, so association tests used only the typed subset. In an earlier analysis of about 600 of the donors, most TCR beta V segments appeared in productive rearrangements about 87% or about 30% of the time, broadly matching IMGT annotations. An association between a missense DCLRE1C variant and V-gene and J-gene trimming of TCR beta chains was found in a later genetic analysis and replicated in an independent cohort. In a later analysis, most CMV-associated TCR beta chains were found to appear HLA-restricted, with HLA associations seemingly driven largely by CMV exposure. The authors suggested that the approach could potentially be extended to other disease states and immunological phenotypes. The earlier analysis of almost 600 of the donors excluded 15 to 20 rarely observed V segments, including chromosome 9 orphons, because counts were too low. A group of highly shared sequence variants was considered likely to be a technical artifact of the sequencing pipeline. A later analysis reported that several top co-occurrence clusters appeared linked to parvovirus B19, influenza, CMV and Epstein-Barr virus. In a later genetic analysis, fewer N-insertions in productive TCRs were reported among donors in an Asian-associated ancestry cluster than the approximately 710-donor mean. Linkage disequilibrium might explain the correlated functional status among segregating V segments, but an unknown experimental factor could not be excluded. Three of the identified cytomegalovirus-associated TCR beta chains were confirmed in vitro to be specific for cytomegalovirus antigens. Some IMGT-functional V segments, including TRBV6-2 and TRBV6-3, could not be told apart with the 87-base-pair reads, so those segments were excluded. Across donors, most TCR sequences were observed very rarely, whereas some public TCRs were present in many individuals. For the cohort, immune exposure information was limited to CMV serostatus. The study listed around 160 TCR beta chains as associated with cytomegalovirus. When HLA alleles, especially DR and DQ, strongly co-occurred, TCR associations were difficult to assign to individual alleles. In a later analysis, TCR association rates were found to vary across HLA loci, with the most associated TCRs seen for DRB1 alleles and the fewest for HLA-C alleles. In a later analysis, HLA-associated TCR beta chains showed more clonal expansion and lower generation probabilities than non-associated chains that were equally common. Cytomegalovirus status was reported to be diagnosed by the classifier with high specificity and sensitivity in both the original and validation cohorts. A further reported finding was that TCR beta sequences accurately predicted the HLA-A and HLA-B alleles for most subjects in the first cohort. In this cohort, only TCR beta chains were sequenced, and detectable features were limited by the absence of alpha or paired-chain data. Presence/absence analyses assumed roughly uniform sequencing depth across donors, an assumption that may not hold.

As concerns this clone: There is no known antigen for this receptor. No much larger clonotype is one base removed from it; base qualities were not supplied. Other DNA sequences in this sample translate to the same CDR3.

The cohort was made up of 500 to 800 healthy bone marrow donors. Cohort members were all nominally healthy when sampled, although unrecorded immune exposures were likely present. The donor tested CMV seronegative and was one of the 352 seronegative cohort members. A peripheral blood sample was collected from each donor, and TCR beta sequencing was performed on peripheral blood mononuclear cells. Genomic DNA was extracted from the blood cell samples with the Qiagen DNeasy Blood Extraction Kit. The sample consisted of PBMCs. This TCR derives from a woman aged 40 to 50 in good health and CMV-seronegative. The rearranged segments are TRBV27 and TRBJ2-7; the best D guess is TRBD1, with 6 bases matching. The CDR3: CASSSTGSSYEQYF. The bases read TGTGCCAGCAGTTCAACAGGGTCGTCCTACGAGCAGTACTTC.